A single sample gave rise to the 2 T cell receptor beta chains below, sequenced in a study of cytomegalovirus exposure and HLA in healthy donors. Both 60 Vbeta primers and 13 Jbeta primers went into the PCR. The assay was immunoSEQ multiplex PCR, and TCRdb's table has in-frame clones only and misses some. Of under 200,000 clones in the sample, approximately 70% were seen once. The sequencing sample was made of PBMCs. All receptors come from a woman aged 30 to 39 in good health and CMV-seronegative.

The chain uses TRBV29-1 and TRBJ2-7; TRBD2 is a possible D gene (6 bases). Germline V gene data show CDR1 as SQVTM and CDR2 as ANQGSEA. Trimming pared 6 bases from V and 0 bases from J, leaving 12 bases between. This CDR3 is 13 amino acids long. This CDR3 is CSVRDWSSYEQYF. The CDR3 DNA is TGCAGCGTGCGGGACTGGAGCTCCTACGAGCAGTACTTC.

Concerning this clone itself: One end of the junction is discordant with germline, which a read error may explain. V usage is TRBV2 and J usage is TRBJ1-2, with 7 positions matching TRBD1. Germline CDR1 is SNHLY and CDR2 is FYNNEI. The CDR3 sequence is 14 residues long. The CDR3 here is CASSDGQENYGYIF. The CDR3 DNA is TGTGCCAGCAGTGACGGACAGGAGAACTATGGCTACATCTTC.